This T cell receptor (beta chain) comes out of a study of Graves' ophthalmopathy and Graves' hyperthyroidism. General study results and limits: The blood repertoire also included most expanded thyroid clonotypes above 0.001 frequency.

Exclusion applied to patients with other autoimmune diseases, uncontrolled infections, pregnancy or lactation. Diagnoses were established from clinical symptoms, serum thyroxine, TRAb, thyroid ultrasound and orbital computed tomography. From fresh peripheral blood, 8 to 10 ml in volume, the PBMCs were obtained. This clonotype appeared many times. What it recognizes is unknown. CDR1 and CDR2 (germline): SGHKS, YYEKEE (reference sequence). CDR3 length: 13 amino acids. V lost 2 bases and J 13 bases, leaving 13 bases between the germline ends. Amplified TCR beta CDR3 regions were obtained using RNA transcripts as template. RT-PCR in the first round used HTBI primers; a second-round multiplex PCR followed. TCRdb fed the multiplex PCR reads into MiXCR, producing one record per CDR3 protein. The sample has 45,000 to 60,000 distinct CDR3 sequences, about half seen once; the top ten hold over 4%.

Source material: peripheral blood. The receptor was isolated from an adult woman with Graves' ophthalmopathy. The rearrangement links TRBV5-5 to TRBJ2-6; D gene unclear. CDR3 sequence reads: CASSFDTEYVLTF. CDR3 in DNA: TGTGCCAGCAGCTTTGACACGGAATATGTCCTGACTTTC.